Below, 10 T cell receptor beta chains from the same sample are listed, as sequenced in a study of glioma-infiltrating T cells. The iRepertoire nested amplicon-rescue multiplex PCR amplified TCR alpha and beta CDR3s from RNA. MiXCR, applied by TCRdb to the multiplex PCR reads, yields one record per CDR3 protein. The table lists over 120,000 distinct CDR3 sequences, about two fifths of them singletons. The sequencing input was glioma tissue, nonneoplastic brain tissue, or PBMCs (not recorded which). The source is a human donor with low-grade glioma or glioblastoma, undergoing nonglioma brain surgery, or in good health (not recorded which).

The chain links TRBV7-2 to TRBJ2-7; TRBD2 aligns across 11 bases. CDR1 and CDR2 (germline): SGHTA, FQGNSA. With 4 bases clipped from V and 3 bases from J, the junction kept 2 bases outside the gene matches. The CDR3 loop spans 14 amino acids. The CDR3 region is CASSSGTSGYEQYF. DNA for the CDR3: TGTGCCAGCAGCTCCGGGACTAGCGGCTACGAGCAGTACTTC.

This sequence joins TRBV6-2 or TRBV6-3 and TRBJ1-5; TRBD1 might be the D (6 bases). Deletions cut 1 base from V and 4 bases from J, with 11 bases between. Germline CDR1 and CDR2: MNHEY and SVGEGT. The CDR3 runs 15 residues. In nucleotides, the CDR3 is TGTGCCAGCAGTTACTTGAGGGACATAAATCAGCCCCAGCATTTT. It specifies CASSYLRDINQPQHF.

The genes are TRBV12-3 or TRBV12-4 and TRBJ1-3, with D perhaps TRBD1 (5 bases). The CDR3 has 12 amino acids. V lost 11 bases and J 4 bases, leaving 12 bases between the germline ends. The DNA of the CDR3 is TGTGCCTCCAAGGGGTTAGGAAACACCATATATTTT. This codes for CASKGLGNTIYF.

This rearrangement joins TRBV20-1 to TRBJ2-1, with TRBD1 identical over 9 bases. V shed 0 bases and J 2 bases; nucleotides not matched to a gene: 5. CDR1 DFQATT and CDR2 SNEGSKA come from the germline V gene (reference sequence). The CDR3 consists of 16 residues. The CDR3 DNA sequence: TGCAGTGCTAGAGACCGGACAGGGGTAACCTACAATGAGCAGTTCTTC. This encodes CSARDRTGVTYNEQFF.

This clonotype occurred a few times. The chain links TRBV6-1 to TRBJ2-7; a weak D match, TRBD1 (6 bases). The CDR3 runs to 13 residues. Germline V lookup: CDR1 MNHNS, CDR2 SASEGT. V lost 6 bases, J lost 3 bases, and 12 bases lay in between. The CDR3 here is CASRVDSVYEQYF. CDR3 bases: TGTGCCAGCAGAGTGGACAGTGTCTACGAGCAGTACTTC.

The gene calls are TRBV7-2 and TRBJ1-1; D is unclear. Germline V gene data show CDR1 as SGHTA and CDR2 as FQGNSA. This CDR3 region has 12 residues. V was cut by 5 bases and J by 10 bases, with 14 bases left in between. CDR3 loop: CASSPPVGSAFF. The CDR3 DNA reads as TGTGCCAGCAGCCCCCCGGTAGGGTCAGCTTTCTTT.

At least ten counts were recorded for this clonotype. V usage is TRBV20-1 and J usage is TRBJ2-7; 8 bases line up with TRBD2. CDR1 is DFQATT and CDR2 is SNEGSKA in the germline V gene (reference sequence). Trimming took 6 bases from V and 1 from J; bases not matched to a gene: 8. This CDR3 is 14 amino acids long. The CDR3 DNA reads as TGCAGTGCCGAGTCCCAGCGGGAGTCCTACGAGCAGTACTTC. It translates to CSAESQRESYEQYF.

This rearrangement joins TRBV6-2 or TRBV6-3 to TRBJ1-1; the D is unclear. The CDR3 sequence is 13 residues long. Per germline, CDR1 MNHEY and CDR2 SVGEGT. Trimming removed 7 bases from V and 7 bases from J, with 16 bases in between. The CDR3 bases are TGTGCCAGCAAAATCACTCAGACCATTGAAGCTTTCTTT. The encoded protein is CASKITQTIEAFF.

The V and J genes are TRBV7-3 and TRBJ2-7; weak D call: TRBD2 (5 bases). The CDR3 covers 14 residues. Trimming took off 4 bases at V and 4 bases at J, with 14 bases between the two ends. Germline V gene sequence: CDR1 SGHTA, CDR2 FQGTGA. CDR3 loop: CASSSTRTGYEQYF. In DNA form, the CDR3 reads TGTGCCAGCAGCTCCACTAGGACGGGTTACGAGCAGTACTTC.

This clonotype appeared many times. This chain joins TRBV6-1 and TRBJ2-1; D is unclear. V lost 5 bases to trimming and J lost 8 bases, with 7 bases between them. In germline, CDR1 is MNHNS, CDR2 SASEGT. The CDR3 length is 11 residues. CDR3 nucleotide sequence: TGTGCCAGCAGTCTACACGATGAGCAGTTCTTC. Translating gives CASSLHDEQFF.